The 23 T cell receptor beta chains in this list originate from one sample, sequenced in a study of cytomegalovirus exposure and HLA in healthy donors. PCR primers comprised 60 Vbeta and 13 Jbeta primers. This table comes from immunoSEQ multiplex PCR, and its TCRdb copy is limited to in-frame clones, with some not included. The profile shows 120,000 to 150,000 clones, about 73% of them singletons. The sequenced material came from PBMCs. Every receptor here comes from a man in his forties in good health and CMV-seropositive.

The gene calls are TRBV19 and TRBJ2-7; 7 bases map to TRBD1. Trimming cost V 1 base and J 3 bases; bases outside gene matches: 9. The CDR3 is 16 amino acids. CDR1 is LNHDA, CDR2 SQIVND, per germline (reference sequence). CDR3 bases: TGTGCCAGTAGTATAGGTTTTGGACAGGCTAACTACGAGCAGTACTTC. Residues: CASSIGFGQANYEQYF.

As to this clone: Its ends do not fully match the called genes, so a read error is possible. V gene TRBV7-9 combines with J gene TRBJ2-7, with 8 bases lining up with TRBD1. CDR3 length: 12 amino acids. Germline V gives CDR1 SEHNR, CDR2 FQNEAQ (reference sequence). The CDR3 loop reads CSSSGQGGEQYF. The CDR3 bases are TGTTCCAGCAGCGGACAGGGCGGCGAGCAGTACTTC.

Concerning this clone: One end of the junction varies from germline; a read error may be responsible. The chain employs TRBV7-9 and TRBJ1-2; 10 nucleotides match TRBD1. Germline V gene data show CDR1 as SEHNR and CDR2 as FQNEAQ (reference sequence). The CDR3 spans 14 residues. The CDR3 DNA reads as TGTTCCAGCAGCTTGGGACAGGGGAACTATGGCTACACCTTC. It codes for CSSSLGQGNYGYTF.

The chain has TRBV27 and TRBJ1-2; 7 positions match TRBD1. The CDR3 is 13 amino acids. The germline V gene has CDR1 MNHEY and CDR2 SMNVEV (reference sequence). As DNA, the CDR3 is TGTGCAAGTCGGGACAGAGTCACCTATGGCTACACCTTC. This encodes CASRDRVTYGYTF.

This clone is a singleton in its sample. The chain carries TRBV5-6 and TRBJ2-5, with D maybe TRBD2 (5 bases). CDR1 and CDR2 from the germline V gene are SGHDT and YYEEEE. Trimming took 3 bases from V and 5 from J, leaving 20 bases between them. CDR3 length: 16 amino acids. The CDR3 sequence: CASSSIYGGWIETQYF. CDR3 sequence (DNA): TGTGCCAGCAGCTCGATTTATGGCGGGTGGATCGAGACCCAGTACTTC.

The rearrangement links TRBV18 to TRBJ1-5; D possibly corresponds to TRBD1 (5 bases). Trimming took off 2 bases at V and 5 bases at J, with 7 bases between the two ends. CDR3 size: 13 residues. The germline V gene encodes CDR1 KGHSH and CDR2 LQKENI. CDR3 sequence reads: CASSPTGDQPQHF. The CDR3 DNA follows: TGTGCCAGCTCACCAACAGGTGATCAGCCCCAGCATTTT. Complete variable domain (other parts from reference TRBV18 and TRBJ1-5): NAGVMQNPRHLVRRRGQEARLRCSPMKGHSHVYWYRQLPEEGLKFMVYLQKENIIDESGMPKERFSAEFPKEGPSILRIQQVVRGDSAAYFCASSPTGDQPQHFGDGTRLSIL.

This clone has a single count. The genes are TRBV10-1 and TRBJ2-7, with a tentative D call TRBD2 (5 bases). V lost 2 bases to trimming and J lost 3 bases, with 17 bases between them. From germline, CDR1 is WNHNN and CDR2 SYGVQD (reference sequence). This CDR3 has 16 amino acids. The CDR3 DNA is TGCGCCAGCAGTGAGGATAATTCGGGATACCACTACGAGCAGTACTTC. Protein product: CASSEDNSGYHYEQYF.

V and J are TRBV25-1 and TRBJ2-5, with 12 bases aligning to TRBD2. Germline CDR1 and CDR2: MGHDK and SYGVNS. This CDR3 is 14 amino acids long. V shed 7 bases, J shed 4 bases, and the junction held 4 bases outside the gene matches. The CDR3 DNA is TGTGCCAGCAATCTAGCGGGAGGGGGAGAGACCCAGTACTTC. This gives the protein CASNLAGGGETQYF.

This clone turned up a few times. The sample carries other DNA sequences with the same CDR3. The chain has TRBV7-8 and TRBJ1-2; D remains ambiguous. The CDR3 contains 12 residues. V shed 1 base and J shed 5 bases, with 5 bases lying between them. Germline loops: CDR1 SGHVS, CDR2 FQNEAQ. The CDR3 is CASSLGAYGYTF. DNA of the CDR3: TGTGCCAGCAGCTTAGGGGCTTATGGCTACACCTTC.

The chain links TRBV4-1 to TRBJ1-2; no definite D call. The CDR3 loop spans 14 amino acids. V was shortened by 0 bases and J by 4 bases, with 9 bases between the two germline ends. The germline CDR1 and CDR2 sequences are MGHRA and YSYEKL. CDR3 DNA sequence: TGCGCCAGCAGCCAAGATAGGGAGGTCTATGGCTACACCTTC. Amino acids: CASSQDREVYGYTF.

J is TRBJ2-7 and V is TRBV4-2; 8 nucleotides line up with TRBD2. V lost 4 bases to trimming and J lost 2 bases; unmatched junction nucleotides: 7. The V gene's germline CDR1 is LGHNA and CDR2 YNFKEQ. The length of the CDR3 is 15 residues. Here the CDR3 reads CASSLETSVTYEQYF. The CDR3 DNA reads TGTGCCAGCAGCCTAGAGACTAGCGTAACCTACGAGCAGTACTTC.

This clone was seen a single time. The gene calls are TRBV19 and TRBJ1-1; possible D gene TRBD1, 5 bases. The CDR3 is 15 residues long. CDR1 is LNHDA, CDR2 SQIVND, per germline (reference sequence). Between the trimmed V and J ends, which lost 5 bases and 1 base, there was a span of 14 bases. The CDR3 protein is CASSLTGESNTEAFF. Here the CDR3 DNA reads TGTGCCAGTAGTCTCACGGGGGAGTCGAACACTGAAGCTTTCTTT.

A remark on this clone: One end of the junction does not line up with germline, which may come from a read error. CDR3 nucleotides: TGTTCCAGCAGCTTAGGACTAGCGGGAGACGTGGGTGAGCAGTTCTTC. This translates into CSSSLGLAGDVGEQFF. The V call is TRBV7-9, the J call TRBJ2-1, with TRBD2 matching over 13 bases. In germline, CDR1 is SEHNR, CDR2 FQNEAQ (reference sequence). This CDR3 is 16 amino acids long.

The chain has TRBV18 and TRBJ2-1, with D possibly being TRBD2 (7 bases). Germline lookup yields CDR1 KGHSH and CDR2 LQKENI. The CDR3 length is 16 residues. V was pared by 3 bases and J by 6 bases, with 18 bases between. As DNA, the CDR3 is TGTGCCAGCTCACCTACCGGAGGGGGGGAAGGCAATGAGCAGTTCTTC. It codes for CASSPTGGGEGNEQFF.

The chain is built from TRBV18 and TRBJ2-2, with D perhaps TRBD1 (6 bases). The CDR3 extends over 16 amino acids. The V gene's germline CDR1 is KGHSH and CDR2 LQKENI. Trimming took off 3 bases at V and 0 bases at J, with 11 bases between the two ends. CDR3 DNA: TGTGCCAGCTCACCTACCGGGACACCGAACACCGGGGAGCTGTTTTTT. Translation: CASSPTGTPNTGELFF.

The CDR3 nucleotides are TGTGCCAGCTCACCTGGAGCAACTAATGAAAAACTGTTTTTT. The encoded protein is CASSPGATNEKLFF. The V and J genes are TRBV18 and TRBJ1-4, with unresolved D. Looked up from germline, CDR1 is KGHSH and CDR2 is LQKENI. The CDR3 loop spans 14 amino acids. Trimming took 3 bases from V and 0 from J, leaving 5 bases between them. Full variable domain (outside the CDR3, taken from reference TRBV18 and TRBJ1-4): NAGVMQNPRHLVRRRGQEARLRCSPMKGHSHVYWYRQLPEEGLKFMVYLQKENIIDESGMPKERFSAEFPKEGPSILRIQQVVRGDSAAYFCASSPGATNEKLFFGSGTQLSVL.

This clone showed up many times. This rearrangement joins TRBV19 to TRBJ1-1, with 7 bases that match TRBD1. Germline lookup yields CDR1 LNHDA and CDR2 SQIVND (reference sequence). The CDR3 runs to 15 residues. The J segment lost 5 bases and the V segment lost 1 base, leaving 7 bases of the junction unmatched. The CDR3 loop is CASSIGGQGETEAFF. The CDR3 nucleotides read TGTGCCAGTAGTATAGGTGGCCAGGGGGAGACTGAAGCTTTCTTT.

The V and J genes are TRBV18 and TRBJ1-1; tentative D call: TRBD1 (5 bases). V was cut by 2 bases and J by 1 base, with 11 bases left in between. CDR3 size: 15 residues. Germline lookup yields CDR1 KGHSH and CDR2 LQKENI. CDR3 amino acids: CASSPNAQGNTEAFF. Written as DNA, the CDR3 is TGTGCCAGCTCACCAAATGCGCAGGGGAACACTGAAGCTTTCTTT. The complete variable domain, with remaining parts taken from reference TRBV18 and TRBJ1-1, reads NAGVMQNPRHLVRRRGQEARLRCSPMKGHSHVYWYRQLPEEGLKFMVYLQKENIIDESGMPKERFSAEFPKEGPSILRIQQVVRGDSAAYFCASSPNAQGNTEAFFGQGTRLTVV.

V gene TRBV18 combines with J gene TRBJ1-2, with D possibly being TRBD1 (5 bases). Germline V gene lookup returns CDR1 KGHSH and CDR2 LQKENI. This CDR3 region has 15 residues. Trimming took off 6 bases at V and 4 bases at J, with 18 bases between the two ends. In nucleotides, the CDR3 is TGTGCCAGCTCGCAGGGTTCTCATCCTCTCTATGGCTACACCTTC. It encodes CASSQGSHPLYGYTF.

CDR3 sequence reads: CASSPGLPTVTGELFF. The CDR3 DNA reads as TGTGCCAGCTCACCGGGACTGCCCACGGTCACCGGGGAGCTGTTTTTT. The V and J genes are TRBV18 and TRBJ2-2, with TRBD2 as a possible D gene (6 bases). The CDR3 sequence is 16 residues long. V dropped 3 bases and J dropped 4 bases, with 15 bases sitting between them. Germline V gene sequence: CDR1 KGHSH, CDR2 LQKENI.

The chain combines TRBV29-1 with TRBJ2-5, with 11 bases fitting TRBD2. The end of the DNA fits TRBJ2-7 better, so the J call may be wrong. Per germline, CDR1 SQVTM and CDR2 ANQGSEA. The CDR3 sequence is 14 residues long. CDR3 region: CSVEGTSGNSEQYF. The CDR3 DNA is TGCAGCGTTGAGGGGACTAGCGGCAACAGCGAGCAGTACTTC.

A single count supports this clone. V gene TRBV7-3 combines with J gene TRBJ2-1, with D tentatively TRBD2 (5 bases). Germline CDR1 and CDR2: SGHTA and FQGTGA. Between the trimmed V and J ends, which lost 1 base and 6 bases, there was a span of 13 bases. The length of the CDR3 is 15 residues. The chain's CDR3 is CASSLMGLARNEQFF. CDR3 sequence (DNA): TGTGCCAGCAGCTTAATGGGCTTAGCGCGCAATGAGCAGTTCTTC. The full variable domain, in which reference TRBV7-3 and TRBJ2-1 provide the parts outside the CDR3, is GAGVSQTPSNKVTEKGKYVELRCDPISGHTALYWYRQSLGQGPEFLIYFQGTGAADDSGLPNDRFFAVRPEGSVSTLKIQRTERGDSAVYLCASSLMGLARNEQFFGPGTRLTVL.

The V gene is TRBV28, the J gene TRBJ2-5; TRBD1 agrees at 7 bases. The DNA end is more similar to TRBJ2-7, so the J call may be wrong. This CDR3 is 20 amino acids long. CDR1 and CDR2 from the germline V gene are MDHEN and SYDVKM. CDR3 in DNA: TGTGCCAGCAGTGCCCCCCCGACAGGGTCTTTTCTCGGCGGCTCCTACGAGCAGTACTTC. Translating it yields CASSAPPTGSFLGGSYEQYF.